Shown below are 28 T cell receptor beta chains from a single sample sequenced in a study of identical twins. TCRdb re-called the 5' RACE reads through MiXCR, storing one row per CDR3 protein. The sample has some 500,000 distinct CDR3 sequences, 7.5% to 10% seen once; the top ten hold roughly 3.2%. The sample was also reused in another study, on yellow fever vaccine responses in identical twins.

Sequenced sample: PBMCs. All receptors come from a woman in her late teens or twenties in good health.

The rearrangement links TRBV2 to TRBJ1-4; D not resolved. V was cut by 1 base and J by 2 bases, with 14 bases left in between. The CDR3 loop spans 17 amino acids. Per germline, CDR1 SNHLY and CDR2 FYNNEI. This CDR3 is CASSEDPKLGTNEKLFF. The CDR3 nucleotides are TGTGCCAGCAGTGAAGACCCCAAGCTAGGCACTAATGAAAAACTGTTTTTT.

The table lists this clonotype with many counts. The chain recombines TRBV5-1 with TRBJ2-4; D might be TRBD2 (5 bases). Germline CDR1 and CDR2: SGHRS and YFSETQ. The V end was cut by 0 bases, the J end by 1 base, with 8 bases between. This CDR3 is built from 15 residues. The CDR3 DNA sequence: TGCGCCAGCAGCTTGGACGGGATCGCCAAAAACATTCAGTACTTC. It specifies CASSLDGIAKNIQYF.

The sample holds a few counts of this clonotype. The chain employs TRBV5-1 and TRBJ2-7; tentatively, D is TRBD1 or TRBD2 (5 bases each). The ends were cut back, 5 bases at V and 2 bases at J, with 14 bases in the middle. Germline lookup yields CDR1 SGHRS and CDR2 YFSETQ. The CDR3 is 14 residues long. The CDR3 here is CASRSSPGPYEQYF. CDR3 nucleotide sequence: TGCGCCAGCAGATCTTCCCCGGGGCCCTACGAGCAGTACTTC.

The table lists this clonotype with a few counts. The chain combines TRBV10-3 with TRBJ2-2; D is possibly TRBD1 (5 bases). This CDR3 is 13 amino acids long. V shed 11 bases and J shed 0 bases, with 10 bases lying between them. Germline V gene lookup returns CDR1 ENHRY and CDR2 SYGVKD. CDR3 sequence reads: CALQGTNTGELFF. Written as DNA, the CDR3 is TGTGCCCTCCAGGGAACGAACACCGGGGAGCTGTTTTTT.

CDR3 region: CASSLTTSKTYNEQFF. In nucleotides, the CDR3 is TGTGCCAGCAGTTTAACGACTAGCAAAACCTACAATGAGCAGTTCTTC. The chain uses TRBV12-3 or TRBV12-4 and TRBJ2-1, with 7 bases identical to TRBD2. There are 16 residues in the CDR3. Losses at the gene ends were 2 bases for V and 2 bases for J; bases not matched to a gene: 6.

This clonotype was seen a handful of times. The rearrangement joins TRBV28 to TRBJ2-7; D is possibly TRBD2 (5 bases). The V and J ends lost 5 bases and 0 bases respectively, with 11 bases between them. The CDR3 runs 14 residues. Looked up from germline, CDR1 is MDHEN and CDR2 is SYDVKM. DNA for the CDR3: TGTGCCAGCAGTACCCCGGACTCCTCCTACGAGCAGTACTTC. Protein: CASSTPDSSYEQYF.

This clonotype was counted between two and nine times. The DNA of the CDR3 is TGTGCCAGCAGTGTCATCGGGACAGGATATGGCTACACCTTC. Its translation: CASSVIGTGYGYTF. The V gene is TRBV6-2 or TRBV6-3, the J gene TRBJ1-2, with 8 nucleotides matching TRBD1. Trimming took 5 bases from V and 5 from J; bases not matched to a gene: 7. This CDR3 is built from 14 residues. Germline V gene lookup returns CDR1 MNHEY and CDR2 SVGEGT.

This clonotype was seen repeatedly, ten times or more. The chain joins TRBV5-5 to TRBJ2-7; D call uncertain. CDR3 length: 14 residues. Trimming stripped 4 bases from V and 3 bases from J, with 14 bases between. CDR1 and CDR2 from the germline V gene are SGHKS and YYEKEE (reference sequence). The DNA of the CDR3 is TGTGCCAGCAGCCTGGATTTCGGTGACTACGAGCAGTACTTC. This translates into CASSLDFGDYEQYF.

This clonotype was observed many times. This rearrangement joins TRBV29-1 to TRBJ2-2; D may be TRBD2 (5 bases). Germline CDR1 is SQVTM and CDR2 is ANQGSEA. CDR3 size: 15 residues. V lost 8 bases and J lost 6, with 22 bases in between. For the CDR3, the DNA is TGCAGCATTCTTATCAAAAAGCGGAGGCCCGGGGAGCTGTTTTTT. Encoded protein: CSILIKKRRPGELFF.

V usage is TRBV7-9 and J usage is TRBJ2-1, with 8 bases lining up with TRBD1. This CDR3 is built from 15 residues. V lost 5 bases to trimming and J lost 5 bases; unmatched junction nucleotides: 8. Germline lookup yields CDR1 SEHNR and CDR2 FQNEAQ (reference sequence). In nucleotides, the CDR3 is TGTGCCAGCAGCCCCCAGGACAGGGCGGACAATGAGCAGTTCTTC. Amino acids: CASSPQDRADNEQFF.

This clonotype came up many times. The chain employs TRBV27 and TRBJ2-3; 11 bases are shared with TRBD2. V dropped 6 bases and J dropped 4; count of bases not matched to a gene: 15. Germline assignment: CDR1 MNHEY and CDR2 SMNVEV (reference sequence). The CDR3 runs to 18 residues. CDR3 region: CASRWTSGLGGVADTQYF. The CDR3 DNA reads TGTGCCAGCAGGTGGACTAGCGGGTTGGGGGGAGTGGCAGATACGCAGTATTTT.

In its sample, this clonotype was seen a few times. The chain employs TRBV6-4 and TRBJ2-1; TRBD2 aligns across 12 bases. V trimming: 5 bases; J trimming: 5 bases; junction bases outside the gene matches: 4. This CDR3 has 15 amino acids. The germline gives CDR1 MRHNA, CDR2 SNTAGT. CDR3 coding DNA: TGTGCCAGCAGTATACGGACTAGCGGGAACAATGAGCAGTTCTTC. The encoded protein is CASSIRTSGNNEQFF.

This clonotype was recorded many times. The rearrangement links TRBV20-1 to TRBJ2-5, with TRBD2 matching over 8 bases. Trimming at V came to 2 bases and at J to 5 bases, leaving 10 bases not matched to a gene. Germline values: CDR1 DFQATT, CDR2 SNEGSKA (reference sequence). The CDR3 extends over 15 amino acids. The CDR3 loop reads CSARPSGLVFETQYF. The CDR3 DNA reads TGCAGTGCTAGACCTTCGGGACTAGTTTTTGAGACCCAGTACTTC.

This clonotype was observed a few times. V and J are TRBV3-1 and TRBJ2-3; D gene ambiguous. The germline V and J ends were trimmed by 1 base and 0 bases, with 11 bases remaining between them. Germline V gives CDR1 LGHDT, CDR2 YNNKEL (reference sequence). The CDR3 extends over 16 amino acids. In nucleotides, the CDR3 is TGTGCCAGCAGCCAAGGACGGAGTCCTAGCACAGATACGCAGTATTTT. Amino acids: CASSQGRSPSTDTQYF.

This clonotype was recorded a few times. The chain recombines TRBV12-3 or TRBV12-4 with TRBJ1-2; no clear D gene. The CDR3 is 12 residues long. With 6 bases removed from V and 3 bases from J, the gap between germline ends came to 8 bases. The DNA of the CDR3 is TGTGCCAGCAGCTCCTTGGACTATGGCTACACCTTC. Translating it yields CASSSLDYGYTF.

J is TRBJ2-7 and V is TRBV4-1; D not resolved. V lost 0 bases to trimming and J lost 6 bases, with 6 bases between them. Germline V gene data show CDR1 as MGHRA and CDR2 as YSYEKL. The CDR3 is 12 amino acids. For the CDR3, the DNA is TGCGCCAGCAGCCAAGATTCTATCGAGCAGTACTTC. Residues: CASSQDSIEQYF.

This clonotype was detected ten times or more. The rearrangement links TRBV20-1 to TRBJ2-1, with D perhaps TRBD1 or TRBD2 (5 bases each). CDR1 DFQATT and CDR2 SNEGSKA come from the germline V gene (reference sequence). V was cut by 3 bases and J by 5 bases, with 8 bases left in between. The CDR3 covers 12 residues. The DNA for the CDR3 is TGCAGTGCTAGCGGGGCGAACAATGAGCAGTTCTTC. Translated, it gives CSASGANNEQFF.

This clonotype was recorded a few times. V is TRBV3-1 and J is TRBJ2-7, with D uncertain. The germline V and J ends were trimmed by 0 bases and 0 bases, with 9 bases remaining between them. The CDR3 runs to 15 residues. Germline values: CDR1 LGHDT, CDR2 YNNKEL (reference sequence). The CDR3 nucleotides read TGTGCCAGCAGCCAAGATCCAAGGGCCTCCTACGAGCAGTACTTC. Translation gives CASSQDPRASYEQYF.

The genes are TRBV6-2 or TRBV6-3 and TRBJ2-7, with D possibly being TRBD2 (6 bases). In germline, CDR1 is MNHEY, CDR2 SVGEGT. The CDR3 extends over 16 amino acids. V was clipped by 2 bases and J by 0 bases, with 14 bases between them. For the CDR3, the DNA is TGTGCCAGCAGTTACCCCCCTGTAGCGGACTCCTACGAGCAGTACTTC. Protein sequence: CASSYPPVADSYEQYF.

This clonotype has at least ten counts. The chain has TRBV12-3 or TRBV12-4 and TRBJ2-7; D possibly matches TRBD1 or TRBD2 (5 bases each). V was shortened by 7 bases and J by 1 base, with 14 bases between the two germline ends. This CDR3 has 14 residues. In nucleotides, the CDR3 is TGTGCCAGCACAAGGGACCAGGGTTCCTACGAGCAGTACTTC. Translating it yields CASTRDQGSYEQYF.

This sequence joins TRBV6-5 and TRBJ2-1; weak D call: TRBD2 (5 bases). The germline V gene encodes CDR1 MNHEY and CDR2 SVGAGI. The CDR3 consists of 14 residues. V was pared by 2 bases and J by 9 bases, with 14 bases between. This chain's CDR3 is CASSYRSGLVEQFF. The DNA for the CDR3 is TGTGCCAGCAGTTACAGGTCGGGATTGGTTGAGCAGTTCTTC.

The chain recombines TRBV10-3 with TRBJ2-5; 12 nucleotides match TRBD2. Germline V lookup: CDR1 ENHRY, CDR2 SYGVKD. V trimming: 6 bases; J trimming: 5 bases; junction bases outside the gene matches: 4. This CDR3 region has 14 residues. CDR3 sequence: CAIRTGTSGETQYF. Here the CDR3 DNA reads TGTGCCATCAGAACCGGGACTAGCGGGGAGACCCAGTACTTC.

The chain is built from TRBV4-1 and TRBJ2-7; D is tentatively TRBD1 or TRBD2 (5 bases each). CDR1 and CDR2 from the germline V gene are MGHRA and YSYEKL. This CDR3 spans 16 amino acids. V gave up 0 bases and J gave up 7 bases, with 19 bases separating them. This chain's CDR3 is CASSQDEGTGSVEQYF. The CDR3 nucleotides read TGCGCCAGCAGCCAAGATGAAGGGACCGGTTCAGTGGAGCAGTACTTC.

Many counts were recorded for this clonotype. The gene calls are TRBV20-1 and TRBJ2-7, with D possibly TRBD1 on 5 matching bases. V was shortened by 0 bases and J by 6 bases, with 18 bases between the two germline ends. The CDR3 covers 15 residues. Germline V gene sequence: CDR1 DFQATT, CDR2 SNEGSKA (reference sequence). CDR3 nucleotide sequence: TGCAGTGCTAGAGATCCAGGGCAGGGTATCTTCGAGCAGTACTTC. Encoded protein: CSARDPGQGIFEQYF.

This clonotype was counted only a few times. The chain carries TRBV29-1 and TRBJ1-4; no definite D call. Trimming left V 4 bases short and J 7 bases short, with 10 bases between. Germline CDR1 SQVTM, CDR2 ANQGSEA. The CDR3 loop spans 12 amino acids. CDR3 DNA sequence: TGCAGCGTTGGGAGGAAGGGTGAAAAACTGTTTTTT. It codes for CSVGRKGEKLFF.

The chain recombines TRBV6-1 with TRBJ2-6; 8 bases agree with TRBD1. J gave up 9 bases and V 6 bases, and 4 bases lay outside the gene matches. CDR1 is MNHNS, CDR2 SASEGT, per germline. The CDR3 sequence is 13 residues long. The CDR3 DNA reads TGTGCCAGCAGGGGACAGGCAGACAACGTCCTGACTTTC. It translates to CASRGQADNVLTF.

This chain uses TRBV29-1 with TRBJ1-2, with D unresolved. The germline CDR1 and CDR2 sequences are SQVTM and ANQGSEA. V shed 3 bases and J shed 0 bases, with 11 bases lying between them. The CDR3 has 14 residues. Here the CDR3 DNA reads TGCAGCGTTGATGGCGGCTATACTAACTATGGCTACACCTTC. Its protein product is CSVDGGYTNYGYTF. Full variable domain (remainder filled in from reference TRBV29-1 and TRBJ1-2): SAVISQKPSRDICQRGTSLTIQCQVDSQVTMMFWYRQQPGQSLTLIATANQGSEATYESGFVIDKFPISRPNLTFSTLTVSNMSPEDSSIYLCSVDGGYTNYGYTFGSGTRLTVV.

This clonotype was seen repeatedly, ten times or more. This chain connects TRBV18 to TRBJ1-2; TRBD1 agrees at 7 bases. V gave up 1 base and J gave up 7 bases; unmatched junction bases: 9. From germline, CDR1 is KGHSH and CDR2 LQKENI. The CDR3 contains 15 residues. DNA for the CDR3: TGTGCCAGCTCACCACTTGGACAGGCATCGGCTGGCTACACCTTC. It encodes CASSPLGQASAGYTF.